One sample yielded the 31 T cell receptor beta chains listed below, sequenced in a study of T cell responses to AZD1222 COVID-19 vaccine. Libraries were prepared by immunoSEQ multiplex PCR; TCRdb keeps only in-frame clonotypes and omits some of them. In the table there are 65,000 to 80,000 clones, approximately 90% of which are singletons. The sample here was peripheral blood, taken 28 days after the second dose of the MenACWY control vaccine. These receptors came from an adult who received the MenACWY meningococcal vaccine as a control.

The CDR3 DNA reads TGTGCCAGCGCGGGGTCGGCGGCCGGGGAGCTGTTTTTT. It translates to CASAGSAAGELFF. V gene TRBV2 combines with J gene TRBJ2-2, with D perhaps matching TRBD2 (6 bases). The germline V gene has CDR1 SNHLY and CDR2 FYNNEI. V lost 8 bases to trimming and J lost 6 bases, with 13 bases between them. The CDR3 covers 13 residues.

The count of this clone is one. The genes are TRBV29-1 and TRBJ2-7; maybe TRBD2 (6 bases). There are 15 residues in the CDR3. Trimming took off 5 bases at V and 1 base at J, with 18 bases between the two ends. CDR1 and CDR2 from the germline V gene are SQVTM and ANQGSEA. The DNA of the CDR3 is TGCAGCGTTAATACTCGGGGGTCTCGGTCCTACGAGCAGTACTTC. This gives the protein CSVNTRGSRSYEQYF.

The chain has TRBV19 and TRBJ1-4; TRBD1 is a possible D gene (6 bases). Trimming took 6 bases from V and 1 from J, leaving 12 bases between them. Germline V gives CDR1 LNHDA, CDR2 SQIVND (reference sequence). This CDR3 contains 15 residues. CDR3: CASSLMGQTNEKLFF. DNA of the CDR3: TGTGCCAGTAGCCTCATGGGACAAACTAATGAAAAACTGTTTTTT.

The table lists this clone with a few counts. This chain connects TRBV6-5 to TRBJ1-2; D is possibly TRBD1 (6 bases). The CDR3 has 13 residues. CDR1 is MNHEY and CDR2 is SVGAGI in the germline V gene. V lost 2 bases and J lost 5, with 9 bases in between. CDR3 coding DNA: TGTGCCAGCAGTTACGAAGGGGGTTATGGCTACACCTTC. It yields the protein CASSYEGGYGYTF.

This clone appeared a single time. The V and J genes are TRBV7-2 and TRBJ1-6; TRBD1 might be the D (6 bases). V was cut by 2 bases and J by 6 bases, with 23 bases left in between. The CDR3 runs 19 residues. Germline loops: CDR1 SGHTA, CDR2 FQGNSA. The CDR3 DNA follows: TGTGCCAGCAGCTTACGGCACGGCACCGGTAGGGGGGCTAATTCACCCCTCCACTTT. Amino acid sequence: CASSLRHGTGRGANSPLHF.

V is TRBV30 and J is TRBJ1-6; TRBD1 agrees at 9 bases. Looked up from germline, CDR1 is GTSNPN and CDR2 is SVGIG (reference sequence). The CDR3 is 13 residues long. V lost 5 bases, J lost 6 bases, and 2 bases stayed unmatched. In nucleotides, the CDR3 is TGTGCCTGGGGGACAGGGCTTAATTCACCCCTCCACTTT. Its translation is CAWGTGLNSPLHF.

Turning to this clone: An end of the junction does not agree with germline; a read error may underlie this. The V gene is TRBV14, the J gene TRBJ1-6; the D is unclear. This CDR3 contains 14 residues. Germline loops: CDR1 SGHDN, CDR2 FVKESK. The CDR3 is CASNQGAYNSPLHF. In nucleotides, the CDR3 is TGTGCCAGCAACCAAGGAGCCTATAATTCACCCCTCCACTTT. Based on the CDR3 plus reference TRBV14 and TRBJ1-6, the full variable domain is EAGVTQFPSHSVIEKGQTVTLRCDPISGHDNLYWYRRVMGKEIKFLLHFVKESKQDESGMPNNRFLAERTGGTYSTLKVQPAELEDSGVYFCASNQGAYNSPLHFGNGTRLTVT.

The V gene is TRBV7-2, the J gene TRBJ1-2; 7 bases map to TRBD1. CDR1 and CDR2 from the germline V gene are SGHTA and FQGNSA. Trimming took 3 bases from V and 6 from J; bases not matched to a gene: 10. The CDR3 runs 15 residues. The CDR3: CASSFATGPQHGYTF. In DNA, the CDR3 is TGTGCCAGCAGCTTTGCGACAGGGCCACAACATGGCTACACCTTC. Full variable domain (rest looked up from reference TRBV7-2 and TRBJ1-2): GAGVSQSPSNKVTEKGKDVELRCDPISGHTALYWYRQSLGQGLEFLIYFQGNSAPDKSGLPSDRFSAERTGGSVSTLTIQRTQQEDSAVYLCASSFATGPQHGYTFGSGTRLTVV.

This clone was seen just once. The gene calls are TRBV9 and TRBJ1-1; D is undetermined. The CDR3 spans 14 residues. The germline V gene has CDR1 SGDLS and CDR2 YYNGEE. The V end was cut by 3 bases, the J end by 2 bases, with 11 bases between. The CDR3 DNA is TGTGCCAGCAGCGCCGCAATTTCAAACACTGAAGCTTTCTTT. Translating it yields CASSAAISNTEAFF.

V gene TRBV3-1 (or the pseudogene TRBV3-2) combines with J gene TRBJ2-7; D is undetermined. The CDR3 covers 12 residues. Germline CDR1 and CDR2: LGHDT and YNNKEL (reference sequence). V lost 2 bases, J lost 0 bases, and 2 bases lay in between. The chain's CDR3 is CASSQSSYEQYF. The CDR3 coding sequence is TGTGCCAGCAGCCAAAGCTCCTACGAGCAGTACTTC.

The rearrangement links TRBV7-2 to TRBJ1-6; 9 bases fit TRBD1. CDR1 and CDR2 from the germline V gene are SGHTA and FQGNSA. The V and J ends lost 4 bases and 8 bases, in that order; junction bases with no gene match: 3. The CDR3 loop spans 14 amino acids. The CDR3, as DNA: TGTGCCAGCAGCTCCGGACAGGGGTATTCACCCCTCCACTTT. Amino acid sequence: CASSSGQGYSPLHF.

In this sample, this clone is medium-sized. V is TRBV15 and J is TRBJ2-5; D perhaps matches TRBD1 (6 bases). The CDR3 totals 15 residues. Germline V CDR1 and CDR2: LNHNV, YYDKDF (reference sequence). Deletions cut 5 bases from V and 1 base from J, with 14 bases between. CDR3 bases: TGTGCCACCAGCGGCCCGGGACACCGCCAAGAGACCCAGTACTTC. Residues: CATSGPGHRQETQYF.

The chain employs TRBV7-9 and TRBJ2-1; a weak D match, TRBD2 (7 bases). This CDR3 has 15 amino acids. Trimming cost V 1 base and J 2 bases, with 9 bases left between them. Germline V gene data show CDR1 as SEHNR and CDR2 as FQNEAQ (reference sequence). CDR3: CASSLEGGPYNEQFF. CDR3 DNA: TGTGCCAGCAGCTTAGAGGGGGGGCCCTACAATGAGCAGTTCTTC. The whole variable domain, remainder taken from reference TRBV7-9 and TRBJ2-1, is DTGVSQNPRHKITKRGQNVTFRCDPISEHNRLYWYRQTLGQGPEFLTYFQNEAQLEKSRLLSDRFSAERPKGSFSTLEIQRTEQGDSAMYLCASSLEGGPYNEQFFGPGTRLTVL.

A single count supports this clone. V usage is TRBV7-9 and J usage is TRBJ1-5; tentative D call: TRBD1 (5 bases). Germline V gives CDR1 SEHNR, CDR2 FQNEAQ (reference sequence). The V gene lost 2 bases and the J gene lost 5 bases, with 10 bases spanning the gap. This CDR3 is 14 amino acids long. As DNA, the CDR3 is TGTGCCAGCAGCTTACAGGGTGGAGATCAGCCCCAGCATTTT. Translating gives CASSLQGGDQPQHF.

This chain uses TRBV7-2 with TRBJ1-6, with D possibly TRBD1 on 5 matching bases. The CDR3 spans 15 residues. Per germline, CDR1 SGHTA and CDR2 FQGNSA. Trimming removed 5 bases at V and 9 bases at J, with 17 bases between. The CDR3 DNA is TGTGCCAGCAGCGAAGACAGCCCCCAAAGTTCACCCCTCCACTTT. This codes for CASSEDSPQSSPLHF.

The chain carries TRBV4-1 and TRBJ1-2; 8 positions match TRBD1. The trim removed 4 bases at V and 0 bases at J, leaving 4 bases unmatched. The CDR3 is 15 residues long. In germline, CDR1 is MGHRA, CDR2 YSYEKL. Here the CDR3 reads CASSRGQGANYGYTF. CDR3 coding DNA: TGCGCCAGCAGCCGCGGACAGGGCGCTAACTATGGCTACACCTTC.

The genes are TRBV9 and TRBJ1-4; TRBD1 is a possible D gene (5 bases). V lost 2 bases and J lost 4, with 12 bases in between. The germline V gene encodes CDR1 SGDLS and CDR2 YYNGEE. The CDR3 loop spans 15 amino acids. The CDR3 DNA follows: TGTGCCAGCAGCGTGGCCGGGACCTTTAATGAAAAACTGTTTTTT. Amino acids: CASSVAGTFNEKLFF.

J is TRBJ1-6 and V is TRBV4-3, with D possibly matching TRBD1 (5 bases). CDR1 and CDR2 (germline): LGHNA, YSLEER. CDR3 size: 15 residues. Trimming removed 0 bases at V and 7 bases at J, with 10 bases between. The DNA of the CDR3 is TGCGCCAGCAGCCAAGATAGGGGAGGGAATTCACCCCTCCACTTT. This sequence encodes CASSQDRGGNSPLHF.

This chain uses TRBV13 with TRBJ1-1; possibly TRBD1 for D (5 bases). Germline V gives CDR1 PRHDT, CDR2 FYEKMQ (reference sequence). This CDR3 contains 17 residues. Trimming stripped 4 bases from V and 3 bases from J, with 21 bases between. CDR3 in amino acids: CASSSRVGTRWDTEAFF. As DNA, the CDR3 is TGTGCCAGCAGCTCCCGAGTGGGGACCCGCTGGGACACTGAAGCTTTCTTT. Full variable domain (remainder filled in from reference TRBV13 and TRBJ1-1): AAGVIQSPRHLIKEKRETATLKCYPIPRHDTVYWYQQGPGQDPQFLISFYEKMQSDKGSIPDRFSAQQFSDYHSELNMSSLELGDSALYFCASSSRVGTRWDTEAFFGQGTRLTVV.

The V call is TRBV28, the J call TRBJ2-1, with D tentatively TRBD2 (6 bases). CDR1 is MDHEN and CDR2 is SYDVKM in the germline V gene. With 2 bases removed from V and 2 bases from J, the gap between germline ends came to 13 bases. The CDR3 runs 16 residues. This CDR3 is CASSLERDSPYNEQFF. The CDR3 DNA reads as TGTGCCAGCAGTTTAGAGAGGGACTCCCCCTACAATGAGCAGTTCTTC.

CDR3 sequence reads: CASSERGTGANVLTF. For the CDR3, the DNA is TGTGCCAGCAGTGAGAGGGGAACTGGGGCCAACGTCCTGACTTTC. This rearrangement joins TRBV2 to TRBJ2-6; D is perhaps TRBD1 or TRBD2 (5 bases each). Trimming pared 3 bases from V and 2 bases from J, leaving 8 bases between. The CDR3 extends over 15 amino acids. Germline V gene lookup returns CDR1 SNHLY and CDR2 FYNNEI.

The rearrangement uses TRBV28 and TRBJ2-5; D not certain. Per the germline V gene, CDR1 is MDHEN and CDR2 is SYDVKM. Trimming left V 3 bases short and J 5 bases short, with 13 bases between. The CDR3 spans 14 residues. Here the CDR3 reads CASSFPGNWETQYF. For the CDR3, the DNA is TGTGCCAGCAGTTTCCCGGGCAACTGGGAGACCCAGTACTTC.

This sequence joins TRBV7-9 and TRBJ2-5, with 7 bases aligning to TRBD2. Trimming at V came to 5 bases and at J to 4 bases, leaving 13 bases not matched to a gene. Germline CDR1 is SEHNR and CDR2 is FQNEAQ (reference sequence). The CDR3 extends over 16 amino acids. The CDR3 DNA reads TGTGCCAGCAGCGAACGACTAGGGAGGGTCGGAGAGACCCAGTACTTC. Amino acid sequence: CASSERLGRVGETQYF.

The chain joins TRBV3-1 (or the pseudogene TRBV3-2) to TRBJ2-3; 11 positions agree with TRBD2. The ends lost 2 bases at V and 5 bases at J; junction bases unmatched: 9. CDR1 and CDR2 (germline): LGHDT, YNNKEL (reference sequence). This CDR3 has 17 amino acids. CDR3: CASSQYGSGGAEDTQYF. For the CDR3, the DNA is TGTGCCAGCAGCCAATATGGTAGCGGGGGGGCCGAAGATACGCAGTATTTT.

Note on this clone: The sample contains more than one DNA sequence encoding this CDR3. V and J are TRBV5-1 and TRBJ1-1; 9 nucleotides align to TRBD1. Looked up from germline, CDR1 is SGHRS and CDR2 is YFSETQ. This CDR3 spans 14 amino acids. With V trimmed by 3 bases and J by 5 bases, 5 bases remained unmatched. CDR3 bases: TGCGCCAGCAGCTCCGGGACAGGGTTGACTGAAGCTTTCTTT. Protein: CASSSGTGLTEAFF.

J is TRBJ2-7 and V is TRBV11-2, with D possibly matching TRBD2 (6 bases). The CDR3 is 12 amino acids. Germline-derived CDR1 and CDR2 are SGHAT and FQNNGV. The germline V and J ends were trimmed by 5 bases and 4 bases, with 9 bases remaining between them. The chain's CDR3 is CASSQEGYEQYF. CDR3 sequence (DNA): TGTGCCAGCAGCCAGGAGGGATACGAGCAGTACTTC.

The chain has TRBV11-2 and TRBJ1-2, with a possible D match to TRBD1 (6 bases). V dropped 3 bases and J dropped 8 bases, with 13 bases sitting between them. This CDR3 is 13 amino acids long. The germline V gene encodes CDR1 SGHAT and CDR2 FQNNGV. In DNA, the CDR3 is TGTGCCAGCAGCTTTTCCGAGGGGGGCGGCTACACCTTC. Translation: CASSFSEGGGYTF.

This clone was detected only once. The chain uses TRBV6-5 and TRBJ1-3, with 7 bases matching TRBD1. Germline loops: CDR1 MNHEY, CDR2 SVGAGI. CDR3 length: 14 residues. With V trimmed by 6 bases and J by 4 bases, 6 bases remained unmatched. CDR3 nucleotides: TGTGCCAGCAGATACGACAGGGCCGGAAACACCATATATTTT. Its translation: CASRYDRAGNTIYF.

This chain connects TRBV28 to TRBJ1-2; D not resolved. V lost 6 bases and J 0 bases, leaving 11 bases between the germline ends. CDR1 and CDR2 (germline): MDHEN, SYDVKM. The CDR3 contains 14 residues. The CDR3 protein is CASRAGDPNYGYTF. CDR3 coding DNA: TGTGCCAGCAGGGCAGGAGACCCTAACTATGGCTACACCTTC.

The rearrangement joins TRBV6-5 to TRBJ2-7; possible D gene TRBD1, 5 bases. V was shortened by 5 bases and J by 3 bases, with 14 bases between the two germline ends. CDR1 is MNHEY, CDR2 SVGAGI, per germline. CDR3 length: 14 amino acids. The CDR3 bases are TGTGCCAGCAGTACCAAGGGTAGGGGCTACGAGCAGTACTTC. Its translation: CASSTKGRGYEQYF.

The chain links TRBV7-2 to TRBJ2-1; D not certain. CDR3 length: 13 residues. Germline V gene sequence: CDR1 SGHTA, CDR2 FQGNSA. V lost 4 bases and J 6 bases, leaving 10 bases between the germline ends. CDR3 in DNA: TGTGCCAGCAGCTCCTCCGTCGGCAATGAGCAGTTCTTC. The encoded protein is CASSSSVGNEQFF.